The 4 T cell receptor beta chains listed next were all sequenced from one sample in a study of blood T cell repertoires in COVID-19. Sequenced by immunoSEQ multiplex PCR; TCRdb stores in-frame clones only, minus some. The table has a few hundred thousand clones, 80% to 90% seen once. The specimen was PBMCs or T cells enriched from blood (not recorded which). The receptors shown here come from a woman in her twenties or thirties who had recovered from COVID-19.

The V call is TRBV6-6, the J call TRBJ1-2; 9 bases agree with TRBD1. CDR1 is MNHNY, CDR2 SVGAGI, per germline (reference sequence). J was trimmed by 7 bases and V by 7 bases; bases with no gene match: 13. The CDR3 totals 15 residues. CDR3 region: CASTIPGTGRSGYTF. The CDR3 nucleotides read TGTGCCAGCACCATCCCCGGGACAGGGCGGAGTGGCTACACCTTC.

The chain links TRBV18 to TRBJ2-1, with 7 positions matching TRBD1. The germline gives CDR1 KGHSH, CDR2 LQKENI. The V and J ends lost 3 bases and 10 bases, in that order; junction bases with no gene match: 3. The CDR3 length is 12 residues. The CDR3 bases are TGTGCCAGCTCACCTGACAGGGCCGAGCAGTTCTTC. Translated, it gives CASSPDRAEQFF.

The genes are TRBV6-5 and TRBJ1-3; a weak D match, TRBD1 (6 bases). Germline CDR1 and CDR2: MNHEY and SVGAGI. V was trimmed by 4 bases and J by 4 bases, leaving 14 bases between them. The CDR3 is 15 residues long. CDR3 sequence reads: CASSLVQGSGNTIYF. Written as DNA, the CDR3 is TGTGCCAGCAGTTTGGTGCAGGGGTCCGGAAACACCATATATTTT.

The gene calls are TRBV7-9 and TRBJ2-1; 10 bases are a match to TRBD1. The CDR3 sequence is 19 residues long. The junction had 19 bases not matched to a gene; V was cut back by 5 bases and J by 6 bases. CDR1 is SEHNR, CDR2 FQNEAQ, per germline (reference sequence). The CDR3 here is CASSARSFVDRGRGNEQFF. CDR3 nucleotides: TGTGCCAGCAGCGCTAGATCCTTCGTCGACAGGGGGCGCGGCAATGAGCAGTTCTTC.